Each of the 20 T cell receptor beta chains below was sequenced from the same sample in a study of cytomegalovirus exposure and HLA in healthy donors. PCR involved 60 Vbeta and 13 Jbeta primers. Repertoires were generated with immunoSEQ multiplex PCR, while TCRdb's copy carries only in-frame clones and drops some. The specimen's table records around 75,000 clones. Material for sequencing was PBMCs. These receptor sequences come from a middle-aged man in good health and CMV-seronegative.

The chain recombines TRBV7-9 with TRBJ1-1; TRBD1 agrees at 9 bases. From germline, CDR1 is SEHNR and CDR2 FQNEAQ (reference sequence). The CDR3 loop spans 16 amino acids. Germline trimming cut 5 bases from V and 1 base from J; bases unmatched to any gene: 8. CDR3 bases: TGTGCCAGCAGCAGCCGGGACAGGGAATGGAACACTGAAGCTTTCTTT. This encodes CASSSRDREWNTEAFF.

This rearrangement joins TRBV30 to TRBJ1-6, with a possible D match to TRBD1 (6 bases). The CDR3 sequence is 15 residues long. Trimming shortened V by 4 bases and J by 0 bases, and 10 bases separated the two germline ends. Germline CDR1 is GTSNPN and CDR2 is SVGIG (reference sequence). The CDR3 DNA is TGTGCCTGGACCGCAGGGGACTCCTATAATTCACCCCTCCACTTT. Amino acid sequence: CAWTAGDSYNSPLHF.

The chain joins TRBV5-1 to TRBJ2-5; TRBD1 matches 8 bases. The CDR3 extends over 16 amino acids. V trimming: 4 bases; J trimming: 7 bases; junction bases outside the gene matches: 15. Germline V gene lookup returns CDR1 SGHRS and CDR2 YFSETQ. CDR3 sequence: CASSASGTGRGWTQYF. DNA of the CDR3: TGCGCCAGCAGCGCGTCCGGGACAGGCCGGGGATGGACCCAGTACTTC.

This CDR3 is CASLGLAGEETQYF. The CDR3 DNA follows: TGTGCCTCCTTGGGACTAGCGGGGGAAGAGACCCAGTACTTC. This chain joins TRBV30 and TRBJ2-5, with 14 bases matching TRBD2. J was trimmed by 3 bases and V by 7 bases; bases with no gene match: 4. Germline CDR1 and CDR2: GTSNPN and SVGIG (reference sequence). This CDR3 contains 14 residues.

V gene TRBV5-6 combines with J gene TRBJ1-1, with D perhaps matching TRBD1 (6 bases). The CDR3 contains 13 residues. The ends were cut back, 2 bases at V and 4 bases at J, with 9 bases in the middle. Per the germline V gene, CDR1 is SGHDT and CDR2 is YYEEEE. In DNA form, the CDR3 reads TGTGCCAGCAGCTTCCTAGGGGGCACTGAAGCTTTCTTT. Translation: CASSFLGGTEAFF.

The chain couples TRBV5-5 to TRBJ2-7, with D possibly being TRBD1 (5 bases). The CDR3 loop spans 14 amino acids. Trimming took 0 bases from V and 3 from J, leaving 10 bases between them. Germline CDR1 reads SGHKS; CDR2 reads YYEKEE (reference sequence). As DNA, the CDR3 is TGTGCCAGCAGCTTGGAGCAGGGAATCTACGAGCAGTACTTC. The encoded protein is CASSLEQGIYEQYF. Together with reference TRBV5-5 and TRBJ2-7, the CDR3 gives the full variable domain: DAGVTQSPTHLIKTRGQQVTLRCSPISGHKSVSWYQQVLGQGPQFIFQYYEKEERGRGNFPDRFSARQFPNYSSELNVNALLLGDSALYLCASSLEQGIYEQYFGPGTRLTVT.

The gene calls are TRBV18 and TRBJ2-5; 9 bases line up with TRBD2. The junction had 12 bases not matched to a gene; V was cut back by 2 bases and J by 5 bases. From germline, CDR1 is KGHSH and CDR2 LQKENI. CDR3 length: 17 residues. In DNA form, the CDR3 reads TGTGCCAGCTCACCAGACTTAGGACTAGCGAGTAGTGAGACCCAGTACTTC. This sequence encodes CASSPDLGLASSETQYF.

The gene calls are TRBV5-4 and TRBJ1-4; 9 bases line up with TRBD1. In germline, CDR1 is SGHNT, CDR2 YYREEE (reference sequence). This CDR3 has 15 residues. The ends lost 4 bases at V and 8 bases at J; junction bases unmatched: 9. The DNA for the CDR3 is TGTGCCAGCAGCAAAGACAGGGGGGCAAGCGAAAAACTGTTTTTT. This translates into CASSKDRGASEKLFF.

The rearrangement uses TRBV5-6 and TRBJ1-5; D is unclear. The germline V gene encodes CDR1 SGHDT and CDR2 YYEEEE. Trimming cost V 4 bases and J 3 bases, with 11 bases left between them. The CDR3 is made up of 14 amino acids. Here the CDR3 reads CASSRQVSNQPQHF. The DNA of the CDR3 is TGTGCCAGCAGCCGGCAGGTTTCCAATCAGCCCCAGCATTTT. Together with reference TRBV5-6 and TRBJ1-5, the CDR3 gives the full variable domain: DAGVTQSPTHLIKTRGQQVTLRCSPKSGHDTVSWYQQALGQGPQFIFQYYEEEERQRGNFPDRFSGHQFPNYSSELNVNALLLGDSALYLCASSRQVSNQPQHFGDGTRLSIL.

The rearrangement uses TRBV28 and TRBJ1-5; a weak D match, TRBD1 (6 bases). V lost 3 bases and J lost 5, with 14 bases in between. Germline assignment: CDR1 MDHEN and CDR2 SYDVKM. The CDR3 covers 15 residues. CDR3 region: CASSLVRGSHQPQHF. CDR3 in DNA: TGTGCCAGCAGTTTGGTCAGGGGTAGTCATCAGCCCCAGCATTTT.

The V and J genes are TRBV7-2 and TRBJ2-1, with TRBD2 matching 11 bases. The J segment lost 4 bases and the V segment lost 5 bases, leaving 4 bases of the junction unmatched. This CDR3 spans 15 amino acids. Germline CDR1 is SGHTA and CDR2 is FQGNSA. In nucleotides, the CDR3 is TGTGCCAGCAGCCCCGCTAGCGGGGGGTACAATGAGCAGTTCTTC. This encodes CASSPASGGYNEQFF.

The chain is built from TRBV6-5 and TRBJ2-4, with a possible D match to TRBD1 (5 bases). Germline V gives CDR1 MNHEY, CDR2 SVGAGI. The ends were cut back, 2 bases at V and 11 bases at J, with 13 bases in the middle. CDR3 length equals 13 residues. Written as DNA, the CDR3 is TGTGCCAGCAGTTACGGGGCTCATGGTCTTCAGTACTTC. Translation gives CASSYGAHGLQYF.

The CDR3 DNA reads as TGTGCCAGCAGCCTGCAACTCGGGACAGGGGGCGATTATAATTCACCCCTCCACTTT. This translates into CASSLQLGTGGDYNSPLHF. V usage is TRBV27 and J usage is TRBJ1-6; 12 bases are a match to TRBD1. CDR3 size: 19 residues. Germline values: CDR1 MNHEY, CDR2 SMNVEV (reference sequence). The V segment lost 6 bases and the J segment 4 bases; nucleotides outside the gene matches: 13.

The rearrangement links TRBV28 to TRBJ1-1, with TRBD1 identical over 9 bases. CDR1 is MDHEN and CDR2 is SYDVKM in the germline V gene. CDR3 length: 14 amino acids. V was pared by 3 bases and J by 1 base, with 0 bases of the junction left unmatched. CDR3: CASSLGQGNTEAFF. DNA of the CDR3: TGTGCCAGCAGTTTGGGACAGGGGAACACTGAAGCTTTCTTT.

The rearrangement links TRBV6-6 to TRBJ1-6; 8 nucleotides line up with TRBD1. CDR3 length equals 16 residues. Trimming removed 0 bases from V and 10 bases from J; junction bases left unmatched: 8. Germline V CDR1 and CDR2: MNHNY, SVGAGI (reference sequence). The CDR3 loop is CASSYSTGDAGSPLHF. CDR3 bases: TGTGCCAGCAGTTACTCGACAGGGGATGCGGGATCACCCCTCCACTTT.

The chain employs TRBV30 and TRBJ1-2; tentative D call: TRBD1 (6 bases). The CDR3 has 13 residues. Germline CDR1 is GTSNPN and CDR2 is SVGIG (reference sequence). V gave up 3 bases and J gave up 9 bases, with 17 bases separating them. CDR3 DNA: TGTGCCTGGAGCGAGTTGGACAGTGAGCGCTACACCTTC. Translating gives CAWSELDSERYTF.

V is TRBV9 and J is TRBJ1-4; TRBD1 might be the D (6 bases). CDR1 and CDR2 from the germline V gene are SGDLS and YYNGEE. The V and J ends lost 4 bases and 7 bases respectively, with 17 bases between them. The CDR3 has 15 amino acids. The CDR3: CASSSLSGAGEKLFF. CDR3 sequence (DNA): TGTGCCAGCAGCAGTCTATCAGGGGCAGGTGAAAAACTGTTTTTT. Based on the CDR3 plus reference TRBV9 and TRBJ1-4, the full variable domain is DSGVTQTPKHLITATGQRVTLRCSPRSGDLSVYWYQQSLDQGLQFLIQYYNGEERAKGNILERFSAQQFPDLHSELNLSSLELGDSALYFCASSSLSGAGEKLFFGSGTQLSVL.

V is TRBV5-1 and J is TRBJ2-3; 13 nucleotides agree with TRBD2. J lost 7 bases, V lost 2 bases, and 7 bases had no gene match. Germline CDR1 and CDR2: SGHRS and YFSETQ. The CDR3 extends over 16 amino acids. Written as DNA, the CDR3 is TGCGCCAGCAGCTTAACACTAGCGGGAGGGCCAAATACGCAGTATTTT. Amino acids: CASSLTLAGGPNTQYF. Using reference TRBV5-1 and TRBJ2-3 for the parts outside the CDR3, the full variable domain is KAGVTQTPRYLIKTRGQQVTLSCSPISGHRSVSWYQQTPGQGLQFLFEYFSETQRNKGNFPGRFSGRQFSNSRSEMNVSTLELGDSALYLCASSLTLAGGPNTQYFGPGTRLTVL.

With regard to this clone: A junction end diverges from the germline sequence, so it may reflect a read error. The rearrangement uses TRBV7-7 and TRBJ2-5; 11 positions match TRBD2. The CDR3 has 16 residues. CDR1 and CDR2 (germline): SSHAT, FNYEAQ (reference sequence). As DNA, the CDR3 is TGTGCTAGCAGCTTAGGAAGTAGCGGGAGGGGAGAGACCCAGTACTTC. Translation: CASSLGSSGRGETQYF.

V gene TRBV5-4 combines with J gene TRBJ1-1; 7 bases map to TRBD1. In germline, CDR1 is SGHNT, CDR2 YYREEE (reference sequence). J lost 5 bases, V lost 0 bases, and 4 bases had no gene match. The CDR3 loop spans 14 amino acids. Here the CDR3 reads CASSLGGRGTEAFF. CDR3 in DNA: TGTGCCAGCAGCTTGGGTGGCAGGGGGACTGAAGCTTTCTTT.